This TCR beta chain was profiled in a study of T cells in Graves' hyperthyroidism and ophthalmopathy. Study conclusions and caveats: Ophthalmopathy and stable hyperthyroidism were separated by a 13 V-J model. Ophthalmopathy prediction by the model preceded onset by a median about 6.5 months.

The CDR3 is made up of 15 amino acids. V shed 3 bases, J shed 4 bases, and the junction held 6 bases outside the gene matches. Germline CDR1 and CDR2: SGHDN and FVKESK. Together with thyroid ultrasound, orbital computed tomography, serum thyroxine and TRAb, clinical symptoms were used for diagnoses. Isolation of PBMCs was performed on roughly 9 ml fresh peripheral blood. Worth noting for this clonotype: What it recognizes is unknown.

The CDR3 regions of TCR beta were amplified from RNA transcripts. In the first-round RT-PCR of the TCR CDR3, the HTBI primer set was used. Each CDR3 protein is one row after TCRdb ran MiXCR on the multiplex PCR reads. The profile covers nearly 600,000 distinct CDR3 sequences, with more than 13% appearing a single time and about 6.6% taken by the ten largest. The source is a woman younger than 30 with Graves' ophthalmopathy. The sample taken for sequencing was blood. The V call is TRBV14, the J call TRBJ2-7; 10 bases line up with TRBD2. As DNA, the CDR3 is TGTGCCAGCAGCCAGGCCGGGACTAGCGTTTACGAGCAGTACTTC. Translating gives CASSQAGTSVYEQYF.